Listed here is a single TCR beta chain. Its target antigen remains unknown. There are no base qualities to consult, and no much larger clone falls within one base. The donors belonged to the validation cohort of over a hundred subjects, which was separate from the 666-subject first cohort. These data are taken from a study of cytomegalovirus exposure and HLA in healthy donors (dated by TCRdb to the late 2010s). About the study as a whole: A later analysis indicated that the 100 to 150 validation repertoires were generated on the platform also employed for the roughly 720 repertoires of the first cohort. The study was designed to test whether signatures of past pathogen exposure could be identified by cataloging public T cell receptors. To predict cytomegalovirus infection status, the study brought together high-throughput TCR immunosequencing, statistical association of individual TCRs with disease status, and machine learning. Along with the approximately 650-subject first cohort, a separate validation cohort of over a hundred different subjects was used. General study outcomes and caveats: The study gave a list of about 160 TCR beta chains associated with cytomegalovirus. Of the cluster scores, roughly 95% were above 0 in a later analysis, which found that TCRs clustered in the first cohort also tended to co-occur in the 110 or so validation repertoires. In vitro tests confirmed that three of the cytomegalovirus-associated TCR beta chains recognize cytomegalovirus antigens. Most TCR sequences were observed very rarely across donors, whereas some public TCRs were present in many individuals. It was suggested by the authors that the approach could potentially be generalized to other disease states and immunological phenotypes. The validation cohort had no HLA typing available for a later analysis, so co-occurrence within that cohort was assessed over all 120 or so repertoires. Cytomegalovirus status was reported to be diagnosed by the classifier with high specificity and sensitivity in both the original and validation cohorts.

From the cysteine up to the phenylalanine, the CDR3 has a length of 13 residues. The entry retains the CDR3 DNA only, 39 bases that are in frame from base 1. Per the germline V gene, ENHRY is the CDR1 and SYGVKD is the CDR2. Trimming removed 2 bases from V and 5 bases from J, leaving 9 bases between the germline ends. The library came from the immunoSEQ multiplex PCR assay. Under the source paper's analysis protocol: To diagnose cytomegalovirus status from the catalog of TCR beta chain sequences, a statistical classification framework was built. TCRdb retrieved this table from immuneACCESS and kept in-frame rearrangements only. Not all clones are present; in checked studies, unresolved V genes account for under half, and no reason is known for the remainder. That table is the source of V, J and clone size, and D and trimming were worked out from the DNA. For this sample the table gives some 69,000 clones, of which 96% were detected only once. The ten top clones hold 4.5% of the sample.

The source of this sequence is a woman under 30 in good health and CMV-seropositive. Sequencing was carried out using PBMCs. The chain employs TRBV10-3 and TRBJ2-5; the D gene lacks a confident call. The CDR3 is CAISERVTETQYF. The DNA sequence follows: TGTGCCATCAGTGAGCGGGTAACGGAGACCCAGTACTTC.